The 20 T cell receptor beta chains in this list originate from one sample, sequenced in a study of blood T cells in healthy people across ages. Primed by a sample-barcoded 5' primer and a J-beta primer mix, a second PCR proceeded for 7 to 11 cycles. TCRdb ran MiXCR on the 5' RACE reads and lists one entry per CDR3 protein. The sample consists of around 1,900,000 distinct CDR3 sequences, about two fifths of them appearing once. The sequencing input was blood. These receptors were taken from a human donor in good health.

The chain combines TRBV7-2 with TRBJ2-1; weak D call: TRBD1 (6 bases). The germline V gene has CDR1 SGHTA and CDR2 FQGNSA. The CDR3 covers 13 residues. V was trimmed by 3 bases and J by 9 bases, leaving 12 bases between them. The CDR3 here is CASSFVQGREQFF. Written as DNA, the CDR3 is TGTGCCAGCAGCTTTGTTCAGGGGCGTGAGCAGTTCTTC.

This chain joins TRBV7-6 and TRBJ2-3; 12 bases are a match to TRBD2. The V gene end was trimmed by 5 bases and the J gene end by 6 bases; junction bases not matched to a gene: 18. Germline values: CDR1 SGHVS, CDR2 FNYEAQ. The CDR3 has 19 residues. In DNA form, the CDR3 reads TGTGCCAGCAGCCCCTCTAGCGGGGGGGCCAGTAGGGATGGGGATACGCAGTATTTT. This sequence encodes CASSPSSGGASRDGDTQYF.

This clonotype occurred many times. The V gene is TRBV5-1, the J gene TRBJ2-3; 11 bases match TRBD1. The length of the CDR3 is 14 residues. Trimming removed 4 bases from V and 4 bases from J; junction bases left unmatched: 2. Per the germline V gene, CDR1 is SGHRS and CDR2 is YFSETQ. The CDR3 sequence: CASSTGQGADTQYF. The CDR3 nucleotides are TGCGCCAGCAGCACGGGACAGGGGGCAGATACGCAGTATTTT.

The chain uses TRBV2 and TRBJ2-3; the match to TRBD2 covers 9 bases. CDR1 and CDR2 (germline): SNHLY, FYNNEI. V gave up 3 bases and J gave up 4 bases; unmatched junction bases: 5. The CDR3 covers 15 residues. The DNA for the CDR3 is TGTGCCAGCAGTGAGGGAGCGGGGGGCGCAGATACGCAGTATTTT. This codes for CASSEGAGGADTQYF.

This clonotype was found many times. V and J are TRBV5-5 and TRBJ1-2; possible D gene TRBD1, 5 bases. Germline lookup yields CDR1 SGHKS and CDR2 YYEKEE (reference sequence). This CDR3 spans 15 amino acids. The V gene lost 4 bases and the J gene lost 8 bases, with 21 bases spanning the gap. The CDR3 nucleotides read TGTGCCAGCAGCCCCGGGGGAGGATGGGCGGTCGGCTACACCTTC. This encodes CASSPGGGWAVGYTF. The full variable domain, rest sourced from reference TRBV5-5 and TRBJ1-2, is DAGVTQSPTHLIKTRGQQVTLRCSPISGHKSVSWYQQVLGQGPQFIFQYYEKEERGRGNFPDRFSARQFPNYSSELNVNALLLGDSALYLCASSPGGGWAVGYTFGSGTRLTVV.

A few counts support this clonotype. CDR3 coding DNA: TGCAGCGTTACCGGACAGTACAATGAGCAGTTCTTC. Translation: CSVTGQYNEQFF. The chain recombines TRBV29-1 with TRBJ2-1; possibly TRBD1 for D (6 bases). The CDR3 totals 12 residues. With 5 bases removed from V and 4 bases from J, the gap between germline ends came to 9 bases. CDR1 and CDR2 from the germline V gene are SQVTM and ANQGSEA.

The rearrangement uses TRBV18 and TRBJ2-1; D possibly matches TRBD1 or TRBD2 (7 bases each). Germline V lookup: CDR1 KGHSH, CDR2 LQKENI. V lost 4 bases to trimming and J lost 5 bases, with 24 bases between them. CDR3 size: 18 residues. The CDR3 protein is CASSRFAGANTGDNEQFF. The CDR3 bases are TGTGCCAGCTCACGGTTCGCGGGGGCCAACACAGGGGACAATGAGCAGTTCTTC.

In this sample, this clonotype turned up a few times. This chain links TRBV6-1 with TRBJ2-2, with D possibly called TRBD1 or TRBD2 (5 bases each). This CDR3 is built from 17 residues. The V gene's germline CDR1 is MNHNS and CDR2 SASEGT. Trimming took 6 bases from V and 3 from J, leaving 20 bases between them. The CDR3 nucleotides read TGTGCCAGCAGAAGAATCTTTAGCCGGGGCGACACCGGGGAGCTGTTTTTT. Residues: CASRRIFSRGDTGELFF.

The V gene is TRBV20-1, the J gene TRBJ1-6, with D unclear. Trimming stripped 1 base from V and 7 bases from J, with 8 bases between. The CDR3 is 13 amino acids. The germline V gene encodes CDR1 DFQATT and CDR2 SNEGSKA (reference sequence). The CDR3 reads CSARGARNSPLHF. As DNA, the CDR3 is TGCAGTGCTAGAGGGGCAAGGAATTCACCCCTCCACTTT.

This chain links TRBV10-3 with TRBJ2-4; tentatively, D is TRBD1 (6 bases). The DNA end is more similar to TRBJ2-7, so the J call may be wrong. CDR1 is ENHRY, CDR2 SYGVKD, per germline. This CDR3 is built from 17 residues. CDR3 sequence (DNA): TGTGCCATCAGTGAGTCCGAGGGCCAGGGGTACTCCTACGAGCAGTACTTC. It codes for CAISESEGQGYSYEQYF.

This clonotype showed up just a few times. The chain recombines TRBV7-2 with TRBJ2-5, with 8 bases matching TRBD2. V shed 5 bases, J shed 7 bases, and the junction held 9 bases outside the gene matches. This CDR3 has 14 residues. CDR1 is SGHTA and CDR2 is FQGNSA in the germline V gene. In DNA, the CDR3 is TGTGCCAGCAGCCTTGGGACTAGTTCGGGGACCCAGTACTTC. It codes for CASSLGTSSGTQYF.

The CDR3 loop is CASSRGQGSIYEQYF. CDR3 in DNA: TGTGCCAGCAGCCGCGGACAGGGTTCGATTTACGAGCAGTACTTC. The chain uses TRBV7-9 and TRBJ2-7, with 8 bases lining up with TRBD1. This CDR3 is built from 15 residues. The J segment lost 4 bases and the V segment lost 5 bases, leaving 10 bases of the junction unmatched. Germline loops: CDR1 SEHNR, CDR2 FQNEAQ (reference sequence).

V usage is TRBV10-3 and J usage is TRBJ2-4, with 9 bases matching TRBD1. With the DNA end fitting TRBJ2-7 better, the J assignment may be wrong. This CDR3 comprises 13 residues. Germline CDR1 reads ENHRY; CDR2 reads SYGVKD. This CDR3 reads CAISPGTGFEQYF. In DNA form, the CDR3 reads TGTGCCATCAGTCCCGGGACAGGGTTCGAGCAGTACTTC.

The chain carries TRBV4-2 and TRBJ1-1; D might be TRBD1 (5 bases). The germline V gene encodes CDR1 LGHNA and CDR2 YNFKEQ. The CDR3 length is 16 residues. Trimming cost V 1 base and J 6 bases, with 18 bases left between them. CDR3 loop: CASSQVWAGRQPEAFF. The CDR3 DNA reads TGTGCCAGCAGCCAAGTCTGGGCAGGGAGGCAACCTGAAGCTTTCTTT.

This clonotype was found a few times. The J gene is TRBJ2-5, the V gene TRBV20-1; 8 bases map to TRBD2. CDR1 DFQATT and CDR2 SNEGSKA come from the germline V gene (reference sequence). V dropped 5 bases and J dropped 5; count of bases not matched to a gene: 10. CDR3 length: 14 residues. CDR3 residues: CSAAPGGAVETQYF. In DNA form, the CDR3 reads TGCAGTGCTGCCCCGGGAGGGGCAGTCGAGACCCAGTACTTC.

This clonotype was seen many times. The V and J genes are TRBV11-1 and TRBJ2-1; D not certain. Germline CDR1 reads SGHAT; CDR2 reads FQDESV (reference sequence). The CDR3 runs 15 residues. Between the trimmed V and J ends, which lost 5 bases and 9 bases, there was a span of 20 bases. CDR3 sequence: CASSPQRGTMGEQFF. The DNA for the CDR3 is TGTGCCAGCAGCCCCCAACGTGGTACAATGGGTGAGCAGTTCTTC.

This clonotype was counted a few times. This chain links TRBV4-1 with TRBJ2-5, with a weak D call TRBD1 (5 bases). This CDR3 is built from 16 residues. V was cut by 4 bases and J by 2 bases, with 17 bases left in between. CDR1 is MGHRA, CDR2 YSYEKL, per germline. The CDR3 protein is CASSRGHLVGQETQYF. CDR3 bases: TGCGCCAGCAGCCGAGGACACTTGGTCGGACAAGAGACCCAGTACTTC.

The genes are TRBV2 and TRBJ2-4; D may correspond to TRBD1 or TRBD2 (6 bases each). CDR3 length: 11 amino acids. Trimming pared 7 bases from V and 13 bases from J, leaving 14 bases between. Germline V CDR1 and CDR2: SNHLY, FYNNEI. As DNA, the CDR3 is TGTGCCAGCACCGGAGGGACACAGCAGTACTTC. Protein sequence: CASTGGTQQYF.

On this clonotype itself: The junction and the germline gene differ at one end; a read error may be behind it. The CDR3 sequence is CSVENRDRGGTGELFF. In nucleotides, the CDR3 is TGCAGTGTTGAAAACCGGGACAGGGGAGGAACCGGGGAGCTGTTTTTT. The gene calls are TRBV29-1 and TRBJ2-2, with 10 bases that match TRBD1. CDR1 and CDR2 (germline): SQVTM, ANQGSEA. The CDR3 totals 16 residues.

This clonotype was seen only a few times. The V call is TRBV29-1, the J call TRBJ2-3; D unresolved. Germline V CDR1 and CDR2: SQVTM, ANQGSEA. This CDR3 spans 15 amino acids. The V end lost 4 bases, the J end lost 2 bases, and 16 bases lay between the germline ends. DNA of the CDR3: TGCAGCGTTGTTGATGGCGGAGCCCCCACAGATACGCAGTATTTT. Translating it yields CSVVDGGAPTDTQYF.